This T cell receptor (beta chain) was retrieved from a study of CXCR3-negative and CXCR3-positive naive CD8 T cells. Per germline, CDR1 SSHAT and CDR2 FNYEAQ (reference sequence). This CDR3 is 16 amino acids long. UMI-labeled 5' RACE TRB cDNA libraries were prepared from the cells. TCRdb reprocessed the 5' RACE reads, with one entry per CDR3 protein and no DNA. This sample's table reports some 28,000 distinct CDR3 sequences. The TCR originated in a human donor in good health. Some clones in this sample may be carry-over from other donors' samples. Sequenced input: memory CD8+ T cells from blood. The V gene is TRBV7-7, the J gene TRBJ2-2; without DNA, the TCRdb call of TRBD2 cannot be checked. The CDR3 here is CASSLVSGGHTGEPFF.